The present T cell receptor beta chain was sequenced within a study of blood T cell repertoires in COVID-19. Clones were sequenced by immunoSEQ multiplex PCR, and TCRdb holds only the in-frame ones, with some missing. The data hold around 94,000 clones, with around four fifths observed a single time. This clone was detected only once. The sequenced sample was peripheral blood. The receptor's source is a man aged 45-65 years with acute or convalescent COVID-19.

The CDR3: CASSPDRGIAEAFF. CDR3 DNA sequence: TGTGCCAGCTCACCTGACAGGGGCATCGCTGAAGCTTTCTTT. This chain joins TRBV18 and TRBJ1-1; the match to TRBD1 covers 8 bases. The CDR3 has 14 residues. V shed 3 bases and J 6 bases; nucleotides not matched to a gene: 6. The germline V gene has CDR1 KGHSH and CDR2 LQKENI.